This T cell receptor beta chain was found in a study of blood T cells in healthy people across ages. In regard to this clonotype: The antigen is undetermined.

General study results and limits: A greater number of naive CD4+ cells and higher diversity distinguished long-lived donors from aged donors.

Together with a sample-barcoded 5' primer, a J-beta primer mix was included in a second PCR lasting about 7 to 12 cycles. Every cDNA was tagged by a template-switch adaptor with 12 random nucleotides. Each CDR3 protein gets one entry after TCRdb re-called the 5' RACE reads with MiXCR. The sample lists 550,000 to 650,000 distinct CDR3 sequences; 27% were seen once. These sequences were also reported in another study, on T cells of mothers and their children.

The sequence was collected from a boy aged 2 to 10 in good health. The material sequenced was blood.

CDR3 loop: CASSPLAGPTDTQYF. DNA of the CDR3: TGTGCCAGCAGCCCCCTAGCGGGACCCACAGATACGCAGTATTTT. This chain connects TRBV5-6 to TRBJ2-3, with TRBD2 identical over 9 bases. V lost 4 bases to trimming and J lost 2 bases; unmatched junction nucleotides: 5. CDR1 and CDR2 from the germline V gene are SGHDT and YYEEEE. The CDR3 is 15 amino acids.